The 26 T cell receptor beta chains listed next were all sequenced from one sample in a study of blood T cell repertoires in COVID-19. TCRdb's copy holds only in-frame clones and misses some; the assay was immunoSEQ multiplex PCR. The sample holds approximately 210,000 clones; roughly four fifths are singletons and the top ten take approximately 15%. Material: PBMCs or T cells enriched from blood (not recorded which). Receptors originate from a man aged 40-49 years who had recovered from COVID-19.

The chain joins TRBV5-3 to TRBJ2-7, with D perhaps matching TRBD1 (6 bases). TRBV5-3 is placed among ORFs of uncertain function. V lost 2 bases to trimming and J lost 2 bases, with 11 bases between them. This CDR3 is built from 14 residues. The CDR3 loop reads CARSFWTVTYEQYF. CDR3 DNA sequence: TGTGCCAGAAGCTTTTGGACAGTAACCTACGAGCAGTACTTC.

CDR3 region: CAGTSPTSTNEQFF. Here the CDR3 DNA reads TGTGCCGGGACTAGCCCGACGTCAACCAATGAGCAGTTCTTC. This rearrangement joins TRBV6-5 to TRBJ2-1; 9 bases line up with TRBD2. Trimming removed 11 bases from V and 6 bases from J; junction bases left unmatched: 11. CDR1 and CDR2 from the germline V gene are MNHEY and SVGAGI. The CDR3 covers 14 residues.

The chain has TRBV5-1 and TRBJ2-7; TRBD2 is a possible D gene (5 bases). This CDR3 is 14 amino acids long. V was cut by 0 bases and J by 6 bases, with 13 bases left in between. Germline V gives CDR1 SGHRS, CDR2 YFSETQ. The CDR3 DNA is TGCGCCAGCAGCTTGGGGACTTGGGCTGGCGAGCAGTACTTC. Amino acid sequence: CASSLGTWAGEQYF. The variable domain in full, with the rest retrieved from reference TRBV5-1 and TRBJ2-7, is KAGVTQTPRYLIKTRGQQVTLSCSPISGHRSVSWYQQTPGQGLQFLFEYFSETQRNKGNFPGRFSGRQFSNSRSEMNVSTLELGDSALYLCASSLGTWAGEQYFGPGTRLTVT.

This clone turned up a few times. The rearrangement uses TRBV4-2 and TRBJ2-1; 9 bases are shared with TRBD2. CDR1 and CDR2 from the germline V gene are LGHNA and YNFKEQ. V was clipped by 3 bases and J by 6 bases; unmatched bases: 3. This CDR3 has 14 residues. This chain's CDR3 is CASSQVAGVNEQFF. The CDR3 DNA sequence: TGTGCCAGCAGCCAGGTAGCGGGAGTCAATGAGCAGTTCTTC.

The rearrangement uses TRBV2 and TRBJ2-7, with 7 bases matching TRBD2. With 0 bases clipped from V and 2 bases from J, the junction kept 7 bases outside the gene matches. Germline values: CDR1 SNHLY, CDR2 FYNNEI. The CDR3 covers 16 residues. The CDR3 protein is CASSEAWGGLPYEQYF. CDR3 nucleotides: TGTGCCAGCAGTGAAGCGTGGGGGGGACTGCCCTACGAGCAGTACTTC.

The chain is built from TRBV9 and TRBJ2-1; D unresolved. The germline V gene has CDR1 SGDLS and CDR2 YYNGEE. The CDR3 totals 12 residues. Between the trimmed V and J ends, which lost 4 bases and 10 bases, there was a span of 12 bases. CDR3 sequence reads: CASSPTTVEQFF. The CDR3 region has the DNA TGTGCCAGCAGCCCCACCACGGTAGAGCAGTTCTTC. The variable domain in full, completed from reference TRBV9 and TRBJ2-1, reads DSGVTQTPKHLITATGQRVTLRCSPRSGDLSVYWYQQSLDQGLQFLIQYYNGEERAKGNILERFSAQQFPDLHSELNLSSLELGDSALYFCASSPTTVEQFFGPGTRLTVL.

The V gene is TRBV5-4, the J gene TRBJ2-2; TRBD2 is a possible D gene (5 bases). The CDR3 loop spans 12 amino acids. The germline CDR1 and CDR2 sequences are SGHNT and YYREEE (reference sequence). V gave up 9 bases and J gave up 7 bases, with 13 bases separating them. This CDR3 reads CAIQGLSGELFF. The CDR3 DNA sequence: TGTGCCATCCAAGGACTCAGCGGGGAGCTGTTTTTT.

This clone appeared once. The rearrangement joins TRBV6-5 to TRBJ2-7; 7 bases agree with TRBD2. CDR3 length: 15 amino acids. Trimming at V came to 8 bases and at J to 2 bases, leaving 12 bases not matched to a gene. Germline V CDR1 and CDR2: MNHEY, SVGAGI. DNA of the CDR3: TGTGCCAGCTGCCTTGGGAGCGGGGCCACCTACGAGCAGTACTTC. This sequence encodes CASCLGSGATYEQYF.

V and J are TRBV2 and TRBJ2-1; 13 nucleotides agree with TRBD2. CDR1 SNHLY and CDR2 FYNNEI come from the germline V gene. Trimming removed 5 bases from V and 2 bases from J; junction bases left unmatched: 9. The CDR3 totals 18 residues. The CDR3 here is CASSSTSGGSRTYNEQFF. The CDR3 nucleotides are TGTGCCAGCAGTTCGACTAGCGGGGGGTCTCGAACCTACAATGAGCAGTTCTTC.

The chain uses TRBV5-1 and TRBJ2-2, with 9 bases fitting TRBD2. The CDR3 sequence is 15 residues long. Germline trimming cut 3 bases from V and 1 base from J; bases unmatched to any gene: 1. Germline CDR1 SGHRS, CDR2 YFSETQ. Here the CDR3 DNA reads TGCGCCAGCAGCTGGACTAGCGAGAACACCGGGGAGCTGTTTTTT. It is translated as CASSWTSENTGELFF.

The gene calls are TRBV29-1 and TRBJ2-3, with 9 bases matching TRBD1. The trim removed 6 bases at V and 4 bases at J, leaving 11 bases unmatched. From germline, CDR1 is SQVTM and CDR2 ANQGSEA. The CDR3 has 15 residues. CDR3: CSVSGDRVIADTQYF. CDR3 nucleotides: TGCAGCGTCTCGGGGGACAGGGTCATTGCAGATACGCAGTATTTT.

This clone has just one count. V gene TRBV6-5 combines with J gene TRBJ1-5; TRBD1 aligns across 7 bases. The CDR3 runs to 14 residues. V trimming: 6 bases; J trimming: 7 bases; junction bases outside the gene matches: 9. Germline loops: CDR1 MNHEY, CDR2 SVGAGI. CDR3 coding DNA: TGTGCCAGCAGCACAGGGGCCTCAGGGCAGCCCCAGCATTTT. Translation gives CASSTGASGQPQHF.

The chain uses TRBV6-5 and TRBJ2-7; no reliable D call. The CDR3 has 12 residues. The germline CDR1 and CDR2 sequences are MNHEY and SVGAGI. Trimming removed 7 bases at V and 2 bases at J, with 9 bases between. The CDR3 bases are TGTGCCAGCAAAGAGGCGGCCTACGAGCAGTACTTC. This encodes CASKEAAYEQYF.

The gene calls are TRBV5-1 and TRBJ1-4; 9 bases are a match to TRBD1. The germline V gene encodes CDR1 SGHRS and CDR2 YFSETQ. V gave up 3 bases and J gave up 8 bases; unmatched junction bases: 8. The CDR3 consists of 15 residues. The CDR3 DNA reads TGCGCCAGCAGCTCGAACACCGGGACAGGGGAAAAACTGTTTTTT. Protein sequence: CASSSNTGTGEKLFF. Filled out from reference TRBV5-1 and TRBJ1-4, the complete variable domain reads KAGVTQTPRYLIKTRGQQVTLSCSPISGHRSVSWYQQTPGQGLQFLFEYFSETQRNKGNFPGRFSGRQFSNSRSEMNVSTLELGDSALYLCASSSNTGTGEKLFFGSGTQLSVL.

The chain links TRBV5-1 to TRBJ2-5, with D uncertain. Germline V gene sequence: CDR1 SGHRS, CDR2 YFSETQ. The germline V and J ends were trimmed by 3 bases and 4 bases, with 10 bases remaining between them. The CDR3 loop spans 13 amino acids. CDR3 nucleotides: TGCGCCAGCAGCTCCGGGTTAGGAGAGACCCAGTACTTC. This encodes CASSSGLGETQYF.

This clone was observed a handful of times. The chain combines TRBV9 with TRBJ1-3; 7 bases are shared with TRBD1. V was clipped by 4 bases and J by 5 bases; unmatched bases: 15. The CDR3 length is 17 residues. Germline values: CDR1 SGDLS, CDR2 YYNGEE. The DNA for the CDR3 is TGTGCCAGCAGCCTCGGGCCCGGGACAGACCTTAGAAACACCATATATTTT. Its protein is CASSLGPGTDLRNTIYF.

The chain joins TRBV19 to TRBJ1-4; 9 bases agree with TRBD1. Germline V lookup: CDR1 LNHDA, CDR2 SQIVND (reference sequence). The CDR3 totals 16 residues. Trimming cost V 5 bases and J 5 bases; bases outside gene matches: 9. The CDR3 sequence is CASSPIPGQGNEKLFF. CDR3 nucleotides: TGTGCCAGTAGTCCAATTCCGGGACAGGGAAATGAAAAACTGTTTTTT.

V usage is TRBV5-6 and J usage is TRBJ1-2; TRBD1 agrees at 9 bases. In germline, CDR1 is SGHDT, CDR2 YYEEEE. V shed 2 bases, J shed 5 bases, and the junction held 10 bases outside the gene matches. The CDR3 loop spans 16 amino acids. CDR3 in amino acids: CASSLDGQGFAYGYTF. The CDR3 bases are TGTGCCAGCAGCTTAGACGGACAGGGGTTCGCGTATGGCTACACCTTC.

This clone was picked up a small number of times. This CDR3 is CASSRLAGQETQYF. CDR3 DNA: TGCGCCAGCAGCCGACTAGCGGGACAAGAGACCCAGTACTTC. The chain couples TRBV4-1 to TRBJ2-5; TRBD2 matches at 11 bases. The V gene end was trimmed by 4 bases and the J gene end by 2 bases; junction bases not matched to a gene: 0. Germline lookup yields CDR1 MGHRA and CDR2 YSYEKL. There are 14 residues in the CDR3.

The V call is TRBV6-2 or TRBV6-3, the J call TRBJ2-7; 9 positions agree with TRBD1. V lost 6 bases and J lost 2; bases outside the gene matches: 8. From germline, CDR1 is MNHEY and CDR2 SVGEGT. The length of the CDR3 is 15 residues. CDR3 in DNA: TGTGCCAGCAGCCTCTACTGGGACAGGGCCTACGAGCAGTACTTC. Translated: CASSLYWDRAYEQYF.

This clone was counted a single time. The rearrangement links TRBV6-6 to TRBJ1-1, with 10 bases lining up with TRBD1. Germline trimming cut 5 bases from V and 3 bases from J; bases unmatched to any gene: 3. The CDR3 is 14 amino acids. Germline CDR1 MNHNY, CDR2 SVGAGI (reference sequence). CDR3: CASSPDRGHTEAFF. Here the CDR3 DNA reads TGTGCCAGCAGTCCTGACAGGGGGCACACTGAAGCTTTCTTT.

The gene calls are TRBV19 and TRBJ1-3, with D uncertain. Germline assignment: CDR1 LNHDA and CDR2 SQIVND (reference sequence). Trimming took off 1 base at V and 0 bases at J, with 10 bases between the two ends. This CDR3 has 16 amino acids. The CDR3 DNA reads as TGTGCCAGTAGTATAGGGAGACGGAGCTCTGGAAACACCATATATTTT. This encodes CASSIGRRSSGNTIYF.

V gene TRBV5-1 combines with J gene TRBJ2-3, with TRBD1 matching over 8 bases. The CDR3 sequence is 14 residues long. Per germline, CDR1 SGHRS and CDR2 YFSETQ. Trimming took 4 bases from V and 3 from J; bases not matched to a gene: 4. CDR3 sequence (DNA): TGCGCCAGCAGCAGGGGGACAGGAACAGATACGCAGTATTTT. This encodes CASSRGTGTDTQYF.

V is TRBV10-1 and J is TRBJ2-7; 7 bases agree with TRBD1. The CDR3 has 13 amino acids. Trimming cost V 8 bases and J 5 bases; bases outside gene matches: 9. Germline V gene lookup returns CDR1 WNHNN and CDR2 SYGVQD (reference sequence). CDR3 DNA: TGCGCCAGCGGGGGACAGAACGTTAACGAGCAGTACTTC. Translated: CASGGQNVNEQYF.

The gene calls are TRBV5-6 and TRBJ2-4; a possible D gene is TRBD1 (5 bases). This CDR3 region has 13 residues. The germline CDR1 and CDR2 sequences are SGHDT and YYEEEE. V gave up 0 bases and J gave up 7 bases, with 8 bases separating them. CDR3 loop: CASSLEGVNIQYF. The CDR3 nucleotides read TGTGCCAGCAGCTTGGAAGGGGTCAACATTCAGTACTTC.

V and J are TRBV5-4 and TRBJ2-3; 13 bases fit TRBD2. This CDR3 has 18 amino acids. The J segment lost 0 bases and the V segment lost 0 bases, leaving 4 bases of the junction unmatched. In germline, CDR1 is SGHNT, CDR2 YYREEE (reference sequence). CDR3 residues: CASSLGLAGGLSTDTQYF. In DNA form, the CDR3 reads TGTGCCAGCAGCTTGGGACTAGCGGGGGGCCTTAGCACAGATACGCAGTATTTT.